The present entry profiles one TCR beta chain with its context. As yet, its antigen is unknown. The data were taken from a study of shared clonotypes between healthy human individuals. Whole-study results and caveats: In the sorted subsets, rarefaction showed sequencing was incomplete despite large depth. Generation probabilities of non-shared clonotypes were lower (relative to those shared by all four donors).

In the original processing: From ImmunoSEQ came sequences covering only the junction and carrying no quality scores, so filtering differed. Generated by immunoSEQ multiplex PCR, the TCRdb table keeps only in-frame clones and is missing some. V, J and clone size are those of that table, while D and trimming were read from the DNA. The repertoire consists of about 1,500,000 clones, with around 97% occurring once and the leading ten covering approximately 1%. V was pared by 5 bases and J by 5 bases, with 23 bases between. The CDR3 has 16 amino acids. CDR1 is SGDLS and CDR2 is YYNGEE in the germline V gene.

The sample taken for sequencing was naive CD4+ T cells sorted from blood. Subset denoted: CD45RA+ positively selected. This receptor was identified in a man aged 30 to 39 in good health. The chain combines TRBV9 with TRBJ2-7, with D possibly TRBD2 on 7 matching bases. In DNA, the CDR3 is TGTGCCAGCAGTTCCCGAGGGGGAGGGCCTGGGGACGAGCAGTACTTC. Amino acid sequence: CASSSRGGGPGDEQYF. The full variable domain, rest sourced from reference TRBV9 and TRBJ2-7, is DSGVTQTPKHLITATGQRVTLRCSPRSGDLSVYWYQQSLDQGLQFLIQYYNGEERAKGNILERFSAQQFPDLHSELNLSSLELGDSALYFCASSSRGGGPGDEQYFGPGTRLTVT.